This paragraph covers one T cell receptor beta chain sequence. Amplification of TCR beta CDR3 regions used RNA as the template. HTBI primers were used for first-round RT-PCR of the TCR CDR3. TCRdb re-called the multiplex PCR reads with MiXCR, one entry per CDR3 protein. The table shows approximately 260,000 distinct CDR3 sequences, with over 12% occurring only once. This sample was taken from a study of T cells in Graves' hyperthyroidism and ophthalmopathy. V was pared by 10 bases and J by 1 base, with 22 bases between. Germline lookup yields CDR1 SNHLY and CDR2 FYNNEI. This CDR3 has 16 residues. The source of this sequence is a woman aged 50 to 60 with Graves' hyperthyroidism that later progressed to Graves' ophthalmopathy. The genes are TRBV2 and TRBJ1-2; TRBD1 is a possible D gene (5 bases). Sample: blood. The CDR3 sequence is CATQGVIAGNNYGYTF. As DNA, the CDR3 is TGTGCCACACAAGGGGTCATTGCAGGAAATAACTATGGCTACACCTTC. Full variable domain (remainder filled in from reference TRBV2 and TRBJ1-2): EPEVTQTPSHQVTQMGQEVILRCVPISNHLYFYWYRQILGQKVEFLVSFYNNEISEKSEIFDDQFSVERPDGSNFTLKIRSTKLEDSAMYFCATQGVIAGNNYGYTFGSGTRLTVV.